Each of the 25 T cell receptor beta chains below was sequenced from the same sample in a study of control samples from healthy donors and cancer patients. Assay used: immunoSEQ multiplex PCR; TCRdb lists only in-frame clones, some missing. The profile shows fewer than 100,000 clones, roughly four fifths of them singletons. The sample was blood. These TCRs come from a woman aged 55-70 years in good health.

This clone was observed a single time. The gene calls are TRBV28 and TRBJ2-1, with TRBD2 identical over 7 bases. Germline trimming cut 6 bases from V and 12 bases from J; bases unmatched to any gene: 11. Germline lookup yields CDR1 MDHEN and CDR2 SYDVKM. This CDR3 comprises 13 residues. This CDR3 reads CASRRTSVGGQFF. The CDR3 DNA follows: TGTGCCAGCAGACGGACTAGTGTGGGTGGGCAGTTCTTC.

The chain employs TRBV18 and TRBJ2-5, with 10 bases aligning to TRBD1. Looked up from germline, CDR1 is KGHSH and CDR2 is LQKENI. V lost 5 bases, J lost 5 bases, and 5 bases stayed unmatched. The CDR3 is made up of 14 amino acids. DNA of the CDR3: TGTGCCAGCTCAGGACAGGGGGGCGTGGAGACCCAGTACTTC. Translated: CASSGQGGVETQYF.

This chain uses TRBV7-9 with TRBJ2-7; unclear D gene. Trimming took off 2 bases at V and 5 bases at J, with 13 bases between the two ends. This CDR3 comprises 14 residues. Germline V gives CDR1 SEHNR, CDR2 FQNEAQ (reference sequence). DNA of the CDR3: TGTGCCAGCAGCTTACTCGCAGGTACCCACGAGCAGTACTTC. Encoded protein: CASSLLAGTHEQYF.

V usage is TRBV3-1 (or the pseudogene TRBV3-2) and J usage is TRBJ1-5, with D perhaps TRBD1 (5 bases). Germline V gene data show CDR1 as LGHDT and CDR2 as YNNKEL (reference sequence). Deletions cut 3 bases from V and 3 bases from J, with 9 bases between. This CDR3 has 14 residues. The CDR3 loop is CASSHSGPNQPQHF. DNA of the CDR3: TGTGCCAGCAGCCATTCAGGGCCCAATCAGCCCCAGCATTTT.

The rearrangement links TRBV14 to TRBJ2-3; perhaps TRBD1 as D (6 bases). V was trimmed by 3 bases and J by 0 bases, leaving 7 bases between them. This CDR3 spans 14 amino acids. Looked up from germline, CDR1 is SGHDN and CDR2 is FVKESK. CDR3 protein: CASSHGQSTDTQYF. The CDR3 region has the DNA TGTGCCAGCAGCCATGGACAGAGCACAGATACGCAGTATTTT. The full variable domain, with the rest looked up from reference TRBV14 and TRBJ2-3, is EAGVTQFPSHSVIEKGQTVTLRCDPISGHDNLYWYRRVMGKEIKFLLHFVKESKQDESGMPNNRFLAERTGGTYSTLKVQPAELEDSGVYFCASSHGQSTDTQYFGPGTRLTVL.

This rearrangement joins TRBV10-3 to TRBJ2-7; D not resolved. V was pared by 5 bases and J by 1 base, with 3 bases between. The CDR3 has 11 residues. The V gene's germline CDR1 is ENHRY and CDR2 SYGVKD. CDR3 protein: CAISSSYEQYF. The CDR3 bases are TGTGCCATCAGTTCTTCCTACGAGCAGTACTTC.

The V and J genes are TRBV7-2 and TRBJ2-5; D uncertain. This CDR3 comprises 14 residues. From germline, CDR1 is SGHTA and CDR2 FQGNSA. V lost 5 bases and J lost 3, with 13 bases in between. CDR3 bases: TGTGCCAGCAGCCGCTTATCATCAAAAGAGACCCAGTACTTC. Protein: CASSRLSSKETQYF.

The gene calls are TRBV19 and TRBJ2-1, with 10 bases that match TRBD2. J gave up 7 bases and V 11 bases, and 11 bases lay outside the gene matches. CDR3 length equals 14 residues. The germline V gene encodes CDR1 LNHDA and CDR2 SQIVND (reference sequence). The CDR3 sequence is CASRELAGSNEQFF. The CDR3, as DNA: TGTGCCTCGAGGGAACTAGCGGGAAGTAATGAGCAGTTCTTC.

This chain joins TRBV7-9 and TRBJ2-1; maybe TRBD1 (5 bases). The CDR3 is 16 amino acids. Trimming took off 4 bases at V and 8 bases at J, with 21 bases between the two ends. In germline, CDR1 is SEHNR, CDR2 FQNEAQ (reference sequence). The DNA for the CDR3 is TGTGCCAGCAGCTCCGATGGTCCAGTGTTGGGGCATGAGCAGTTCTTC. It specifies CASSSDGPVLGHEQFF.

The chain has TRBV6-5 and TRBJ1-1; tentatively, D is TRBD1 (5 bases). The V end was cut by 2 bases, the J end by 4 bases, with 14 bases between. The CDR3 is 15 amino acids. The germline V gene encodes CDR1 MNHEY and CDR2 SVGAGI. CDR3 DNA sequence: TGTGCCAGCAGTTACGCAGGGATGGGGCCCACTGAAGCTTTCTTT. This codes for CASSYAGMGPTEAFF.

This chain uses TRBV7-2 with TRBJ1-1; possible D gene TRBD1, 6 bases. The V end was cut by 2 bases, the J end by 2 bases, with 12 bases between. The CDR3 spans 15 residues. CDR1 and CDR2 (germline): SGHTA, FQGNSA. The CDR3 loop is CASSLSDRANTEAFF. DNA for the CDR3: TGTGCCAGCAGCTTATCGGACAGAGCTAACACTGAAGCTTTCTTT.

The genes are TRBV12-5 and TRBJ1-3; the D is unclear. The CDR3 has 15 amino acids. Germline V gene lookup returns CDR1 LGHNT and CDR2 FRNRAP. The V end was cut by 4 bases, the J end by 0 bases, with 10 bases between. The CDR3 loop is CASGSGGLSGNTIYF. CDR3 coding DNA: TGTGCTAGTGGTTCCGGTGGGCTCTCTGGAAACACCATATATTTT.

The chain carries TRBV5-4 and TRBJ2-6; no clear D. V was clipped by 2 bases and J by 0 bases, with 9 bases between them. This CDR3 comprises 16 residues. The germline V gene encodes CDR1 SGHNT and CDR2 YYREEE (reference sequence). The CDR3 DNA reads as TGTGCCAGCAGCTTAAATAGGTACTCTGGGGCCAACGTCCTGACTTTC. It translates to CASSLNRYSGANVLTF.

Only one count was recorded for this clone. J is TRBJ2-3 and V is TRBV27; TRBD2 is a possible D gene (5 bases). Between the trimmed V and J ends, which lost 4 bases and 4 bases, there was a span of 21 bases. The length of the CDR3 is 17 residues. Germline CDR1 reads MNHEY; CDR2 reads SMNVEV (reference sequence). The CDR3 loop is CASSSSGLAYGSDTQYF. CDR3 DNA: TGTGCCAGCAGTTCGTCCGGTTTAGCGTACGGATCAGATACGCAGTATTTT.

The gene calls are TRBV20-1 and TRBJ1-1; no reliable D call. There are 11 residues in the CDR3. In germline, CDR1 is DFQATT, CDR2 SNEGSKA (reference sequence). With 7 bases removed from V and 0 bases from J, the gap between germline ends came to 6 bases. In DNA form, the CDR3 reads TGCAGTGACAACATGAACACTGAAGCTTTCTTT. It is translated as CSDNMNTEAFF.

The chain couples TRBV3-1 (or the pseudogene TRBV3-2) to TRBJ1-2; perhaps TRBD1 as D (6 bases). The CDR3 is made up of 14 amino acids. Germline V gene data show CDR1 as LGHDT and CDR2 as YNNKEL (reference sequence). V was shortened by 3 bases and J by 4 bases, with 12 bases between the two germline ends. The CDR3 protein is CASSQGGQSYGYTF. CDR3 nucleotide sequence: TGTGCCAGCAGCCAGGGGGGGCAGTCCTATGGCTACACCTTC.

J is TRBJ1-2 and V is TRBV20-1; D is unresolved. This CDR3 comprises 11 residues. The germline V gene has CDR1 DFQATT and CDR2 SNEGSKA (reference sequence). Trimming took 2 bases from V and 7 from J, leaving 8 bases between them. The DNA for the CDR3 is TGCAGTGCTAGACCGGGAACTGGCTACACCTTC. Protein sequence: CSARPGTGYTF.

The V gene is TRBV5-1, the J gene TRBJ1-4; 9 nucleotides align to TRBD1. The CDR3 spans 15 residues. The germline V gene has CDR1 SGHRS and CDR2 YFSETQ. V shed 0 bases, J shed 5 bases, and the junction held 2 bases outside the gene matches. The CDR3 DNA follows: TGCGCCAGCAGCTTGGCCGGGACAGGGAATGAAAAACTGTTTTTT. Protein sequence: CASSLAGTGNEKLFF. The complete variable domain, with remaining parts taken from reference TRBV5-1 and TRBJ1-4, reads KAGVTQTPRYLIKTRGQQVTLSCSPISGHRSVSWYQQTPGQGLQFLFEYFSETQRNKGNFPGRFSGRQFSNSRSEMNVSTLELGDSALYLCASSLAGTGNEKLFFGSGTQLSVL.

The chain joins TRBV7-9 to TRBJ2-2; 7 nucleotides agree with TRBD1. The V and J ends lost 3 bases and 4 bases, in that order; junction bases with no gene match: 2. Germline loops: CDR1 SEHNR, CDR2 FQNEAQ (reference sequence). The CDR3 covers 14 residues. DNA for the CDR3: TGTGCCAGCAGCTTGACAGGGACCACCGGGGAGCTGTTTTTT. This encodes CASSLTGTTGELFF. The full variable domain, its missing parts supplied by reference TRBV7-9 and TRBJ2-2, is DTGVSQNPRHKITKRGQNVTFRCDPISEHNRLYWYRQTLGQGPEFLTYFQNEAQLEKSRLLSDRFSAERPKGSFSTLEIQRTEQGDSAMYLCASSLTGTTGELFFGEGSRLTVL.

This clone was seen a few times. The chain carries TRBV19 and TRBJ2-1; 10 bases align to TRBD1. Looked up from germline, CDR1 is LNHDA and CDR2 is SQIVND (reference sequence). Unmatched junction bases numbered 6, after V lost 5 bases and J lost 5 bases. The CDR3 is made up of 15 amino acids. DNA of the CDR3: TGTGCCAGTAGTCCCCGGACAGGGGGAAACAATGAGCAGTTCTTC. Translating gives CASSPRTGGNNEQFF.

J is TRBJ1-1 and V is TRBV3-1 (or the pseudogene TRBV3-2); D is unclear. There are 14 residues in the CDR3. V lost 2 bases and J 8 bases, leaving 15 bases between the germline ends. Germline V lookup: CDR1 LGHDT, CDR2 YNNKEL (reference sequence). The CDR3 region has the DNA TGTGCCAGCAGCCAAAAAACAATGGAACGGGAAGCTTTCTTT. Its translation is CASSQKTMEREAFF.

J is TRBJ2-5 and V is TRBV5-4; 12 nucleotides line up with TRBD2. The CDR3 covers 13 residues. V lost 0 bases and J lost 12; bases outside the gene matches: 3. Germline lookup yields CDR1 SGHNT and CDR2 YYREEE (reference sequence). The DNA of the CDR3 is TGTGCCAGCAGCTTGGCGACTAGCGGGGGAGAGTACTTC. It codes for CASSLATSGGEYF.

V gene TRBV6-2 or TRBV6-3 combines with J gene TRBJ2-3; possibly TRBD2 for D (6 bases). The CDR3 is made up of 16 amino acids. The V end was cut by 5 bases, the J end by 0 bases, with 15 bases between. Germline V gene sequence: CDR1 MNHEY, CDR2 SVGEGT. Here the CDR3 reads CASSKRRVSSTDTQYF. CDR3 DNA sequence: TGTGCCAGCAGTAAAAGGAGGGTCTCTAGCACAGATACGCAGTATTTT.

The rearrangement joins TRBV7-9 to TRBJ1-4; D unresolved. The germline gives CDR1 SEHNR, CDR2 FQNEAQ (reference sequence). The CDR3 sequence is 15 residues long. V was cut by 4 bases and J by 8 bases, with 17 bases left in between. The DNA for the CDR3 is TGTGCCAGCAGCTCCCTGGGCAGTCGCGGAGAAAAACTGTTTTTT. It encodes CASSSLGSRGEKLFF.

J is TRBJ2-1 and V is TRBV5-1, with TRBD1 identical over 9 bases. Trimming cost V 4 bases and J 8 bases; bases outside gene matches: 4. The length of the CDR3 is 13 residues. Germline-derived CDR1 and CDR2 are SGHRS and YFSETQ. CDR3 in DNA: TGCGCCAGCAGCGTGGGACAGGGCTATGAGCAGTTCTTC. This encodes CASSVGQGYEQFF.